This T cell receptor (beta chain) was found in a study of beta chain features in type 1 diabetes. General study results and limits: There was a moderate but significant shortening of TCRB CDR3s in all four CD4+ subsets of Type 1 diabetes patients.

Reverse transcribing all isolated RNA meant expressed TCRB transcripts were sequenced. The repertoire was sequenced with immunoSEQ multiplex PCR; TCRdb's copy has only in-frame clones and lacks some. This sample has about 740,000 clones, with around 15% found just once. This clone was seen a handful of times. Its antigen is not identified. Other DNA sequences in this specimen translate into the identical CDR3. CDR1 and CDR2 (germline): SGHTA, FQGNSA. The CDR3 is made up of 12 amino acids. Trimming shortened V by 1 base and J by 7 bases, and 5 bases separated the two germline ends. The rearrangement joins TRBV7-2 to TRBJ1-5; D remains ambiguous. The source of this sequence is a man between 18 and 29 years old with type 1 diabetes. The sequenced material came from naive CD4+ T cells from blood. CDR3 residues: CASSLDYQPQHF. For the CDR3, the DNA is TGTGCCAGCAGCTTAGACTACCAGCCCCAGCATTTT.